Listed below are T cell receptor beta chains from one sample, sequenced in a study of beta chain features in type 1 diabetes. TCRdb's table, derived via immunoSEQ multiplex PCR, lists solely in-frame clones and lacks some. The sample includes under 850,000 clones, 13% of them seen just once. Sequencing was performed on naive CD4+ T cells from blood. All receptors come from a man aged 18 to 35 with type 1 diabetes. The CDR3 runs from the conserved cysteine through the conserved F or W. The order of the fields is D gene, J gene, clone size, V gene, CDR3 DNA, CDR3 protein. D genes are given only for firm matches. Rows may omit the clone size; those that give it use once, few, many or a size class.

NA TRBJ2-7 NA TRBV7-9 TGTGCCAGCAGCTTTTTGGAATGGGAGCAGTACTTC CASSFLEWEQYF
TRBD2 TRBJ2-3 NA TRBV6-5 TGTGCCAGCAGTTACGGCGGGGGGGCGGGCACAGATACGCAGTATTTT CASSYGGGAGTDTQYF
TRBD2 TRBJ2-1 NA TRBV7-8 TGTGCCAGCAGAAAGGGACTAGCGGGCGCCTACAATGAGCAGTTCTTC CASRKGLAGAYNEQFF
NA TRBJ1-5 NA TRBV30 TGTGCCTGGTCTCGTGGGGGAACTCAGCCCCAGCATTTT CAWSRGGTQPQHF
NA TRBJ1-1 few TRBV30 TGTGCCTGGAGTCGAGGTAGCAGCACTGAAGCTTTCTTT CAWSRGSSTEAFF
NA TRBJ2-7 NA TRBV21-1 TGTGCCAGCAGCAAAGACCCAATGGACAGGAGGACCTACGAGCAGTACTTC CASSKDPMDRRTYEQYF
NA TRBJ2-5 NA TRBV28 TGTGCCAGCGGTTTAAGTCAAGGCGGCCAAGAGACCCAGTACTTC CASGLSQGGQETQYF
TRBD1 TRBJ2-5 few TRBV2 TGTGCCAGCAGTGAAAACAGGGGGAAGATATCGGGCTTTGAGACCCAGTACTTC CASSENRGKISGFETQYF
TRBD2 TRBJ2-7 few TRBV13 TGTGCCAGCAGCTTAGTGGGACTAGGGGAGGTGTACTTC CASSLVGLGEVYF
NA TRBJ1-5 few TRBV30 TGTGCCTTATCAACTATCCGCGGTAAGCCCCAGCATTTT CALSTIRGKPQHF